These T cell receptor beta chains were read from a single sample in a study of vaccination and CD4 T cells after COVID-19. TCRdb used MiXCR to reprocess the PCR reads, holding one entry per CDR3 protein. The sample lists thousands of distinct CDR3 sequences; 60% were seen once. No antigens are known for them. The specimen was CD4+ T cells from blood, cultured in vitro. The receptors derive from a human donor who had recovered from COVID-19. The CDR3 runs from the conserved cysteine through the conserved F or W. Each record gives: clone size, D gene, V gene, J gene, CDR3 DNA, CDR3 protein. The D gene is left open where the match is weak. Size values are once, few and many counts, or a class for expanded clones, and some rows have none.

>-|TRBD1|TRBV7-9|TRBJ2-5
TGTGCCAGCAGCTCCCTTTGGGGGACAGGGGGTCAGGAAGAGACCCAGTACTTC
CASSSLWGTGGQEETQYF
>-|TRBD1|TRBV18|TRBJ2-7
TGTGCCAGCTCACCTGGGGGACAGGTCTACGAGCAGTACTTC
CASSPGGQVYEQYF
>-|-|TRBV20-1|TRBJ2-6
TGCAGTGCTAGAGGCTCTGGGGCCAACGTCCTGACTTTC
CSARGSGANVLTF
>-|-|TRBV6-5|TRBJ2-7
TGTGCCAGCAGTAACTCCCCGGGACGCCCTGGGGAGCAGTACTTC
CASSNSPGRPGEQYF
>-|-|TRBV28|TRBJ1-5
TGTGCCAGCATTAGATCCCTGTATAGCAATCAGCCCCAGCATTTT
CASIRSLYSNQPQHF
>-|-|TRBV19|TRBJ2-2
TGTGCCAGTAGTAAAGCTACGACAGGCACCGGGGAGCTGTTTTTT
CASSKATTGTGELFF
>-|-|TRBV6-1|TRBJ1-2
TGTGCCAGCAGTGGACGCGGGGCAGGGAACTATGGCTACACCTTC
CASSGRGAGNYGYTF
>-|TRBD1|TRBV20-1|TRBJ2-1
TGCAGTGGTACAGACAGGGCTGCTTCGGGTGAGCAGTTCTTC
CSGTDRAASGEQFF
>-|TRBD2|TRBV24-1|TRBJ2-1
TGTGCCACCAGTGATCGACTAGCGGGAACGGGTGAGCAGTTCTTC
CATSDRLAGTGEQFF
>few|-|TRBV7-2|TRBJ1-3
TGTGCCAGCAGCTTTGGCACCACAAACGGGGGCATATATTTT
CASSFGTTNGGIYF
>once|TRBD1|TRBV6-5|TRBJ1-6
TGTGCCAGCAGTTACAGGGCAGGGGGCTCTAATTCACCCCTCCACTTT
CASSYRAGGSNSPLHF
>once|TRBD2|TRBV6-2/TRBV6-3|TRBJ2-7
TGTGCCAGCAGTTACCGGGAGGTAGCATGGAAGACCTACGAGCAGTACTTC
CASSYREVAWKTYEQYF
>-|-|TRBV20-1|TRBJ1-2
TGCAGTGCTAGAGATCAGCCAGGTGATGGCTACACCTTC
CSARDQPGDGYTF
>-|-|TRBV7-9|TRBJ2-1
TGTGCCAGCAGCTTAGTTTTAGCGGAGATGAACAATGAGCAGTTCTTC
CASSLVLAEMNNEQFF
>-|TRBD1|TRBV7-9|TRBJ1-6
TGTGCCAGCAGCTTAGTGAACAGGGGTGATTCACCCCTCCACTTT
CASSLVNRGDSPLHF
>-|-|TRBV6-1|TRBJ1-3
TGTGCCAGCAGATTCAGAAGTGACTCTGGAAACACCATATATTTT
CASRFRSDSGNTIYF
>-|TRBD1|TRBV5-1|TRBJ2-5
TGCGCCAGCAGCCCAGGACAGGGCCAAGAGACCCAGTACTTC
CASSPGQGQETQYF
>few|-|TRBV19|TRBJ1-6
TGTGCCAGTAGTATTTCGCTCGGGGGCGGGAATTCACCCCTCCACTTT
CASSISLGGGNSPLHF
>-|-|TRBV11-3|TRBJ1-1
TGTGCCAGCCTGGACATGCCGAACACTGAAGCTTTCTTT
CASLDMPNTEAFF
>-|-|TRBV6-1|TRBJ2-7
TGTGCCAGCAGTGATAGGATCGCAGGCTCCTACGAGCAGTACTTC
CASSDRIAGSYEQYF
>-|TRBD1|TRBV20-1|TRBJ2-6
TGCAGTGCTTCCTCAGGGGGCGGTGGGGCCAACGTCCTGACTTTC
CSASSGGGGANVLTF
>-|TRBD2|TRBV5-4|TRBJ2-7
TGTGCCAGCAGCTTGGGGTCGTTAGCGGGAGGGTACGAGCAGTACTTC
CASSLGSLAGGYEQYF
>-|TRBD1|TRBV10-3|TRBJ1-6
TGTGCCATCAGCCGGGACAGGGTTTCACCCCTCCACTTT
CAISRDRVSPLHF
>-|-|TRBV4-2|TRBJ2-5
TGTGCCAGCAGCCACGGGGAAGGGGGGGCCGTGGAGACCCAGTACTTC
CASSHGEGGAVETQYF
>-|-|TRBV4-3|TRBJ1-6
TGCGCCAGCAGCCAAGAGGTTGGTTCACCCCTCCACTTT
CASSQEVGSPLHF
>-|-|TRBV20-1|TRBJ2-5
TGCAGTGCTAGAGATTCGAGGGGTAGTCTAGAGACCCAGTACTTC
CSARDSRGSLETQYF
>once|TRBD1|TRBV27|TRBJ1-2
TGTGCCAGCAGTTTATACAGGGGGGCGAACTATGGCTACACCTTC
CASSLYRGANYGYTF
>-|-|TRBV19|TRBJ2-3
TGTGCCAGTAGTACCACCCCAGATACGCAGTATTTT
CASSTTPDTQYF
>-|-|TRBV7-9|TRBJ2-2
TGTGCCAGCAGCTTTCGACAGGACCTAACCGGGGAGCTGTTTTTT
CASSFRQDLTGELFF
>-|-|TRBV2|TRBJ2-3
TGTGCCAGCAGCACCCGGGATACGCAGTATTTT
CASSTRDTQYF
>-|-|TRBV7-6|TRBJ2-5
TGTGCCAGCAGCCGTTACCGCGGGACCCAAGAGACCCAGTACTTC
CASSRYRGTQETQYF
>-|TRBD1|TRBV18|TRBJ1-1
TGTGCCAGCTCACCAACCCAAACAGGGGACACTGAAGCTTTCTTT
CASSPTQTGDTEAFF
>once|TRBD1|TRBV2|TRBJ2-3
TGTGCCAGCATTCGGACAGGTCTCACAGATACGCAGTATTTT
CASIRTGLTDTQYF
>-|TRBD1|TRBV24-1|TRBJ1-2
TGTGCCACCAGTGATTTCGACAGGGACTATGGCTACACCTTC
CATSDFDRDYGYTF
>-|TRBD1|TRBV4-1|TRBJ2-5
TGCGCCAGCAGGCGGACAGGGGGACTGTGGGAGACCCAGTACTTC
CASRRTGGLWETQYF
>-|TRBD1|TRBV20-1|TRBJ2-4
TGCAGTGCTGAAGGACAGGGGGCCGCCAAAAACATTCAGTACTTC
CSAEGQGAAKNIQYF
>-|TRBD1|TRBV7-6|TRBJ2-7
TGTGCCAGCAGTAAGACAGGGGGGGATACCGAGCAGTACTTC
CASSKTGGDTEQYF
>-|-|TRBV7-9|TRBJ2-7
TGTGCCAGCAGCGACTTGGATTACGAGCAGTACTTC
CASSDLDYEQYF
>-|-|TRBV10-3|TRBJ2-5
TGTGCCATCAGTGTCGAGCTCCGTGAGACCCAGTACTTC
CAISVELRETQYF
>-|-|TRBV6-1|TRBJ1-5
TGTGCCAACTCAGAGAATAGCAATCAGCCCCAGCATTTT
CANSENSNQPQHF
>-|-|TRBV6-1|TRBJ1-5
TGTGCCAGCAGACCCACCGGGTTAGGTAGGAATCAGCCCCAGCATTTT
CASRPTGLGRNQPQHF
>once|-|TRBV11-3|TRBJ1-2
TGTGCCAGCAGCAGAACCGGGTTCAATCAAAGGGCATTAGGCTACACCTTC
CASSRTGFNQRALGYTF
>-|-|TRBV7-9|TRBJ2-1
TGTGCCAGCAGCTTAGTAGCGGAGCAGTTCTTC
CASSLVAEQFF
>few|-|TRBV7-8|TRBJ1-2
TGTGCCAGCAGCTTAGCCCCCGAGGGAGGCTACACCTTC
CASSLAPEGGYTF
>once|-|TRBV12-3/TRBV12-4|TRBJ1-1
TGTGCCAGCAGTTTAGCGGGGGGGACTGAAGCTTTCTTT
CASSLAGGTEAFF
>-|-|TRBV7-9|TRBJ1-3
TGTGCCAGCAGCTTAGGCAGCTCTGGAAACACCATATATTTT
CASSLGSSGNTIYF
>-|-|TRBV7-3|TRBJ1-3
TGTGCCAGCAGCTTATCGCAACTCAAGAGCTCTGGAAACACCATATATTTT
CASSLSQLKSSGNTIYF
>-|TRBD1|TRBV18|TRBJ2-3
TGTGCCAGCTCAACCGGGACAGGAGACACAGATACGCAGTATTTT
CASSTGTGDTDTQYF
>-|-|TRBV20-1|TRBJ2-5
TGCAGTGCTGCCAATCTCTTCGCCCCGGAGACCCAGTACTTC
CSAANLFAPETQYF
>few|-|TRBV6-1|TRBJ1-6
TGTGCCAGCAGCCCGCCGGGACCGCATAATTCACCCCTCCACTTT
CASSPPGPHNSPLHF
>large|-|TRBV7-6|TRBJ2-1
TGTGCCAGCAGCTTAGATTGGGGCTCCTACAATGAGCAGTTCTTC
CASSLDWGSYNEQFF
>few|TRBD2|TRBV2|TRBJ2-1
TGTGCCAGCAGTGTCCTGGAGCGGGGACTCGTCCCATTCTTC
CASSVLERGLVPFF
>few|-|TRBV20-1|TRBJ1-1
TGCAGTGCTAGGGTGACAGTCATGAACACTGAAGCTTTCTTT
CSARVTVMNTEAFF
>-|TRBD1|TRBV7-2|TRBJ1-2
TGTGCCAGCAGCCTAACCGGGCAGGGGGGCTATGGCTACACCTTC
CASSLTGQGGYGYTF
>-|-|TRBV20-1|TRBJ2-7
TGCAGTGCCCAGGACGGGAATTCCTACGAGCAGTACTTC
CSAQDGNSYEQYF
>-|-|TRBV6-5|TRBJ2-1
TGTGCCAGCAGTTTCGACAGGCGTAAGTTCTTC
CASSFDRRKFF
>-|-|TRBV6-5|TRBJ1-1
TGTGCCAGCAGTTACGAACCAGGGGCTGGGAACACTGAAGCTTTCTTT
CASSYEPGAGNTEAFF
>-|TRBD2|TRBV20-1|TRBJ2-2
TGCAGTGCTAGAGATAGGAGGGGAGGGACCGGGGAGCTGTTTTTT
CSARDRRGGTGELFF
>-|-|TRBV2|TRBJ1-5
TGTGCCAGCAGTGAAGCCTCCCGGGATCAGCCCCAGCATTTT
CASSEASRDQPQHF
>-|TRBD2|TRBV7-3|TRBJ2-7
TGTGCCAGCAGCACTAGCGGGACGGGCGAGCAGTACTTC
CASSTSGTGEQYF